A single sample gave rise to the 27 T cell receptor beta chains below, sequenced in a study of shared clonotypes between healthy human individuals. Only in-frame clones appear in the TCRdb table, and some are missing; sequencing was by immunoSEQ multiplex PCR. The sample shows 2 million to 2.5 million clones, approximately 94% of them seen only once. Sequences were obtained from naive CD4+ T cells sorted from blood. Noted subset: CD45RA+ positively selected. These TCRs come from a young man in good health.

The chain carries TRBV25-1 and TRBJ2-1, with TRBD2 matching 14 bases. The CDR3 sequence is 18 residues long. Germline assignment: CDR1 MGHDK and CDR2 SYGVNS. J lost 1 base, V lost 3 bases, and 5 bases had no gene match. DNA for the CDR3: TGTGCCAGCAGTGATCCGGGACTAGCGGGAGAGTCCTACAATGAGCAGTTCTTC. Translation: CASSDPGLAGESYNEQFF.

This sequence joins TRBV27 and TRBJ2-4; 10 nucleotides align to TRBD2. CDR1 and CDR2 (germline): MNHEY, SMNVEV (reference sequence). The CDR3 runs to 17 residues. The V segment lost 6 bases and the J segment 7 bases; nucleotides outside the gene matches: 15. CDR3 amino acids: CASSRRRAGGPGNIQYF. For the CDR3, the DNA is TGTGCCAGCAGCAGGAGACGAGCGGGAGGGCCGGGGAACATTCAGTACTTC.

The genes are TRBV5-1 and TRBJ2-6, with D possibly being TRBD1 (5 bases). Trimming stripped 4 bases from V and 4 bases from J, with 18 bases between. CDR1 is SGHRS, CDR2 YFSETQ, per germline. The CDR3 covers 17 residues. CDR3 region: CASSLGRVGPGANVLTF. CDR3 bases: TGCGCCAGCAGCCTAGGCCGTGTGGGGCCCGGGGCCAACGTCCTGACTTTC. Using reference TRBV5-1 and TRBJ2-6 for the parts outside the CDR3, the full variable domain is KAGVTQTPRYLIKTRGQQVTLSCSPISGHRSVSWYQQTPGQGLQFLFEYFSETQRNKGNFPGRFSGRQFSNSRSEMNVSTLELGDSALYLCASSLGRVGPGANVLTFGAGSRLTVL.

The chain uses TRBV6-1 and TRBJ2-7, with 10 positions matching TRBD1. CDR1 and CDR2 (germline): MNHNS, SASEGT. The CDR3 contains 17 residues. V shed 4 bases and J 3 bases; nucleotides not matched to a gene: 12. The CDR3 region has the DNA TGTGCCAGCAGTGCCGGGACAGGGGTGGGGCTGCGCTACGAGCAGTACTTC. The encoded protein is CASSAGTGVGLRYEQYF.

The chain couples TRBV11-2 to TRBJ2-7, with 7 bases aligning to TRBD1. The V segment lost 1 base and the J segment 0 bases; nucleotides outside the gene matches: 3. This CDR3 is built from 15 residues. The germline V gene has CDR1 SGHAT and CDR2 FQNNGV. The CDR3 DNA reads TGTGCCAGCAGCTTAGGGTGGGACAGCTCCTACGAGCAGTACTTC. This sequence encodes CASSLGWDSSYEQYF.

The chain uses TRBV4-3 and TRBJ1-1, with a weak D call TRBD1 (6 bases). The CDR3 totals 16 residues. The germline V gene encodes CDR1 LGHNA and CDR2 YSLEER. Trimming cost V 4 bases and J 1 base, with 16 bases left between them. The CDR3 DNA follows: TGCGCCAGCAGCCGAACAAGGGGGGAGGGGAACACTGAAGCTTTCTTT. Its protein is CASSRTRGEGNTEAFF.

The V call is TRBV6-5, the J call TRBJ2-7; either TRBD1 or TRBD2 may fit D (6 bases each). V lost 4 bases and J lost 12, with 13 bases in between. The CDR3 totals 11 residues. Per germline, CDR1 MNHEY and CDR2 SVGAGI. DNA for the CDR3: TGTGCCAGCAGTTCCAGGGGAGGATGGTACTTC. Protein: CASSSRGGWYF.

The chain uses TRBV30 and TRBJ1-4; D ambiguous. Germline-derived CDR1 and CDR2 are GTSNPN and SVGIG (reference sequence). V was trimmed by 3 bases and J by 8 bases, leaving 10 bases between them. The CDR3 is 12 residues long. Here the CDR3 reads CAWSEGGEKLFF. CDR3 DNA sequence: TGTGCCTGGAGCGAGGGAGGGGAAAAACTGTTTTTT.

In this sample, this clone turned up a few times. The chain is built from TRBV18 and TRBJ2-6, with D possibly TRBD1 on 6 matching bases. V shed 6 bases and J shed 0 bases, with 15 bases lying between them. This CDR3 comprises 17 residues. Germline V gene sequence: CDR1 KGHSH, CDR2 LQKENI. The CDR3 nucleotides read TGTGCCAGCTCCGAGAGTCCACAGGGCTCTGGGGCCAACGTCCTGACTTTC. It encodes CASSESPQGSGANVLTF.

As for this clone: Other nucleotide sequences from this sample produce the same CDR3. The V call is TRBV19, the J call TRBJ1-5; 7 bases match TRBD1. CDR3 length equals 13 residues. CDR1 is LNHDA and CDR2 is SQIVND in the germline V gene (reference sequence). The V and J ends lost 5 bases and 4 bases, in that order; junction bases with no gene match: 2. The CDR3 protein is CASSSQGNQPQHF. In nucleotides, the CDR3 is TGTGCCAGTAGTTCACAGGGGAATCAGCCCCAGCATTTT.

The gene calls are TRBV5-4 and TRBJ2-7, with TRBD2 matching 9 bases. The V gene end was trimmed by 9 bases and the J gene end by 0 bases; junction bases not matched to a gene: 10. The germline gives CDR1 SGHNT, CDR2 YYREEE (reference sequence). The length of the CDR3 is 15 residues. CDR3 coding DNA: TGTGCCACCGCGGGGGGGCCGGCGAGCTCCTACGAGCAGTACTTC. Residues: CATAGGPASSYEQYF.

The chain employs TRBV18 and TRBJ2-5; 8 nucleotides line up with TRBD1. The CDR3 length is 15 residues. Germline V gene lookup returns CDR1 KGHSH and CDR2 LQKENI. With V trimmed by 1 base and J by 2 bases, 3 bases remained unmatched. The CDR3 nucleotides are TGTGCCAGCTCACCACGGACAGGGAAACAAGAGACCCAGTACTTC. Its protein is CASSPRTGKQETQYF.

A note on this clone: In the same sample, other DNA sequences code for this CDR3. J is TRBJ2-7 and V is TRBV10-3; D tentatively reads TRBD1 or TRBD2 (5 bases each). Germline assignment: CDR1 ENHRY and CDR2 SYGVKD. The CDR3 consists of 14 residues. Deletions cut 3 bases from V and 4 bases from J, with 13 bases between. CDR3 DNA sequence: TGTGCCATCAGTGAAGGGGCTGGAGGTTACGAGCAGTACTTC. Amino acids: CAISEGAGGYEQYF.

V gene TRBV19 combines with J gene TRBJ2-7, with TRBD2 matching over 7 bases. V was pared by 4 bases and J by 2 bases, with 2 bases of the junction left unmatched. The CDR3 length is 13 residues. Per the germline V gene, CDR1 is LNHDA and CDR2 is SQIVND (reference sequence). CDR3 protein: CASSTGTTYEQYF. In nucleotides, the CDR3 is TGTGCCAGTAGTACCGGGACTACCTACGAGCAGTACTTC.

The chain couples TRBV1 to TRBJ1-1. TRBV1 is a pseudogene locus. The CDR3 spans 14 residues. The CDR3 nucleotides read TGCACCAGCAGCCAAGAACAGCGGAACACTGAAGCTTTCTTT. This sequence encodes CTSSQEQRNTEAFF.

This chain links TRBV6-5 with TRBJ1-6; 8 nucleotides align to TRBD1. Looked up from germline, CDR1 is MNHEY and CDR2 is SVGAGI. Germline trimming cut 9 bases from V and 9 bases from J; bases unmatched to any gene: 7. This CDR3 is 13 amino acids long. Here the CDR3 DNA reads TGTGCCAGTCGGGGGACAGGTATTTCACCCCTCCACTTT. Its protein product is CASRGTGISPLHF.

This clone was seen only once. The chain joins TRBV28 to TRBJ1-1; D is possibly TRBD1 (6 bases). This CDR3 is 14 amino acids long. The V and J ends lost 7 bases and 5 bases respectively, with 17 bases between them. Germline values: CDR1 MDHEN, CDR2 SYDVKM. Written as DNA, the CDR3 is TGTGCCAGCATCGCTACAGGGAAACAAACTGAAGCTTTCTTT. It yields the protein CASIATGKQTEAFF.

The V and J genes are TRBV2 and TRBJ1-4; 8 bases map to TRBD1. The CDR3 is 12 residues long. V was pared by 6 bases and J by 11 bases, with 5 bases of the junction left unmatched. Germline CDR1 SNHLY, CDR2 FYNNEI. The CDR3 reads CASRGQADKLFF. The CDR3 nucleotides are TGTGCCAGCAGGGGACAGGCCGACAAACTGTTTTTT.

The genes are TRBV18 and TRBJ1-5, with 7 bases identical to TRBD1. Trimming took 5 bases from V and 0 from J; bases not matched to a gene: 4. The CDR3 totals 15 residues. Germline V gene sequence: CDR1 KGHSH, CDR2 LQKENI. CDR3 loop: CASSSGTDSNQPQHF. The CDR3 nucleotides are TGTGCCAGCTCATCCGGGACAGATAGCAATCAGCCCCAGCATTTT. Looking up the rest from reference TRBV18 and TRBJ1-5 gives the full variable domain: NAGVMQNPRHLVRRRGQEARLRCSPMKGHSHVYWYRQLPEEGLKFMVYLQKENIIDESGMPKERFSAEFPKEGPSILRIQQVVRGDSAAYFCASSSGTDSNQPQHFGDGTRLSIL.

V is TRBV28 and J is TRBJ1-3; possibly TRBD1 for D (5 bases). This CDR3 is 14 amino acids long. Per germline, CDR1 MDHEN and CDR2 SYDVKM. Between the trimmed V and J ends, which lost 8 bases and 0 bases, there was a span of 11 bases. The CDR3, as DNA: TGTGCCAGCTTAGGGGCGAGCTCTGGAAACACCATATATTTT. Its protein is CASLGASSGNTIYF.

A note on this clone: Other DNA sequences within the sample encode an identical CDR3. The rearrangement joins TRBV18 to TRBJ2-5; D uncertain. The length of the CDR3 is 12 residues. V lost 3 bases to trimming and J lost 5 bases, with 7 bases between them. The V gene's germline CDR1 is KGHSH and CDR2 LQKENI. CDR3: CASSPQRETQYF. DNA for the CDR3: TGTGCCAGCTCACCCCAACGGGAGACCCAGTACTTC.

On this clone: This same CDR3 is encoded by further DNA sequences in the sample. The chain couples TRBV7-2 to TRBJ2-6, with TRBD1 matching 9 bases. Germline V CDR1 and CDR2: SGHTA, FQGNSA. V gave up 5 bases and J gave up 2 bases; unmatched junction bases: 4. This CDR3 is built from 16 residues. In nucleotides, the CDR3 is TGTGCCAGCAGCCTGGGACAGGGTGCTGGGGCCAACGTCCTGACTTTC. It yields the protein CASSLGQGAGANVLTF.

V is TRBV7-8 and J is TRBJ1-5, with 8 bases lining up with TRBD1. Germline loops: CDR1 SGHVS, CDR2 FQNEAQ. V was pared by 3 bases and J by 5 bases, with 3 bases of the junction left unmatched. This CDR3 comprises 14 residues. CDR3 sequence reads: CASSFRDRHQPQHF. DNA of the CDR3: TGTGCCAGCAGCTTCCGGGACAGGCATCAGCCCCAGCATTTT.

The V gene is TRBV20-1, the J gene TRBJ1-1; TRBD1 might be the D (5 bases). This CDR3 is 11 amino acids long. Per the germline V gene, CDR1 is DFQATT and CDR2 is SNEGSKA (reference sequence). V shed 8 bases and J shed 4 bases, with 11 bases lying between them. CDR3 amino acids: CSPKRGTEAFF. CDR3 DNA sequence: TGCAGTCCAAAGAGGGGCACTGAAGCTTTCTTT.

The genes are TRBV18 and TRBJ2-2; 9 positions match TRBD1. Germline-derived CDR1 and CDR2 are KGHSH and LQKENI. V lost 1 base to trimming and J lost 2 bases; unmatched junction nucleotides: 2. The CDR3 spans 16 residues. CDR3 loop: CASSPQDRGNTGELFF. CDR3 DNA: TGTGCCAGCTCACCACAGGACAGGGGAAACACCGGGGAGCTGTTTTTT.

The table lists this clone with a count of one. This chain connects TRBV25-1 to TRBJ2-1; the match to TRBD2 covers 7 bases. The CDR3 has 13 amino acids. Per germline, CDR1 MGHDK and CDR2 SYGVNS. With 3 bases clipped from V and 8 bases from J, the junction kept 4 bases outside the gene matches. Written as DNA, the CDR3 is TGTGCCAGCAGTGAGGCGGGACTATATGAGCAGTTCTTC. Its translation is CASSEAGLYEQFF. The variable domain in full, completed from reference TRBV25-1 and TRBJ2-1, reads EADIYQTPRYLVIGTGKKITLECSQTMGHDKMYWYQQDPGMELHLIHYSYGVNSTEKGDLSSESTVSRIRTEHFPLTLESARPSHTSQYLCASSEAGLYEQFFGPGTRLTVL.

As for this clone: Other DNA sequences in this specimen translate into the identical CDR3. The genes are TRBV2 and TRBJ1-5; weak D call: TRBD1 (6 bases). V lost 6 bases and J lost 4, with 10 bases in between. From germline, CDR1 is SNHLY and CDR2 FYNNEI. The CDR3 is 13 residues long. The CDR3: CASRIQGNQPQHF. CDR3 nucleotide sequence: TGTGCCAGCAGAATACAGGGAAATCAGCCCCAGCATTTT.